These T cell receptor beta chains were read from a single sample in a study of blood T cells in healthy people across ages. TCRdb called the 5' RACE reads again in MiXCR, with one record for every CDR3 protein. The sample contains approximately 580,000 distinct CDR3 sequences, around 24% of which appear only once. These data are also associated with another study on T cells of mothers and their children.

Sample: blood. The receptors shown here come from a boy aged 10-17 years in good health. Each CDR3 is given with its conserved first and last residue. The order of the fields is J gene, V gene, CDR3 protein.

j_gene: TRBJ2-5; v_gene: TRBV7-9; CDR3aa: CASSPGGHLWTQYF
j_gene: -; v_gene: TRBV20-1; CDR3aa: CSARRDGNEQFF
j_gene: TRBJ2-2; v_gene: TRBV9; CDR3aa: CASSASGRANTGELFF
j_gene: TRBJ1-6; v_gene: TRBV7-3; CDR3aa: CASSLSGGHNSPLHF
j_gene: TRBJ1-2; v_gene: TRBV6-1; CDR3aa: CASSPSQGARFGYGYTF
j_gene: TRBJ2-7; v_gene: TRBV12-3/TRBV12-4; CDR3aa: CASSGGQGQYEQYF
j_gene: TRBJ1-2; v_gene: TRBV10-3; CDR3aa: CAISEEDGDGYTF
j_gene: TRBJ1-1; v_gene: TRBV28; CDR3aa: CASSPLGEQVNTEAFF
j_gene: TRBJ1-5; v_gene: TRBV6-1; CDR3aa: CASSRDGRISNQPQHF
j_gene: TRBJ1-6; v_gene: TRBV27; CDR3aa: CASSLSAGGWSPLHF
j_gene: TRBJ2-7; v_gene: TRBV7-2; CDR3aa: CASSLVGGNAREQYF
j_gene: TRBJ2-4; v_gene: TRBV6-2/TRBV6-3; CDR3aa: CASSYSKGTDFLAKNIQYF
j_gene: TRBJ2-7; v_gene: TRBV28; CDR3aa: CASTQRTSYEQYF
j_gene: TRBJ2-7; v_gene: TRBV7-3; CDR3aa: CASSLRARGVLDEQYF
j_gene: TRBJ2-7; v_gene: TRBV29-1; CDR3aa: CSVESGTGPYEQYF
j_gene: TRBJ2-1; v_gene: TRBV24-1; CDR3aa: CATSDLHLGDREVGQFF
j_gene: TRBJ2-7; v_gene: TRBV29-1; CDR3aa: CSAGQGEAEQYF
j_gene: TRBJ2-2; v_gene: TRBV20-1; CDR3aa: CSAQGGASQNTGELFF
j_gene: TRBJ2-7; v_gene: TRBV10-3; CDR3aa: CAISQGSSYEQYF
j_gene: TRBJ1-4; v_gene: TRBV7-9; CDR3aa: CASSTPTGKNEKLFF
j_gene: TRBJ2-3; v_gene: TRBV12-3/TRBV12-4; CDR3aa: CASSPYYSRGTDTQYF
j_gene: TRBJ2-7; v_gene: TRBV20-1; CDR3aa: CSVRGEFGYEQYF
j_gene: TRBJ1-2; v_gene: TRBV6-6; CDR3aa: CASSFERAYYGYTF
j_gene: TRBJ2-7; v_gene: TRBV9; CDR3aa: CASSPGGLAVYEQYF
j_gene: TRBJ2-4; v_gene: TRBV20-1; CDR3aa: CSAQSGGELAKNIQYF
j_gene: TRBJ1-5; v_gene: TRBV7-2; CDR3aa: CASSPYLSPSNQPQHF
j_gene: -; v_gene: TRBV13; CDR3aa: CASSLWTKDEQFF